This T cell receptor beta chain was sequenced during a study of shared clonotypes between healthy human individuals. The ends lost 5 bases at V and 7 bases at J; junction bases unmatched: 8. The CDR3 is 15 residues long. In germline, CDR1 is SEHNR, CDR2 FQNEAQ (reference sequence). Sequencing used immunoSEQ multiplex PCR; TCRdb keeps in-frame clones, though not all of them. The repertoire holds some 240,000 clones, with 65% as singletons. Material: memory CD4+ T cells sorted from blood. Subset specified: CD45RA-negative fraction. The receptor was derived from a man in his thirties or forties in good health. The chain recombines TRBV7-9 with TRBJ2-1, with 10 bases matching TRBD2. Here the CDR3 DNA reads TGTGCCAGCAGCGTCCGGGGTAGCGGGAGGAATGAGCAGTTCTTC. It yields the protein CASSVRGSGRNEQFF.